This T cell receptor (beta chain) was obtained from a study of Graves' ophthalmopathy and Graves' hyperthyroidism. General study findings and limits: The authors also found most expanded thyroid clonotypes above 0.001 frequency in blood.

Notes on this clonotype: Antigen unknown.

The diagnosis was founded upon clinical symptoms, serum thyroxine, TRAb, thyroid ultrasound and orbital computed tomography. CDR3 regions of TCR beta were amplified from RNA transcripts. HTBI primers were used in a first-round RT-PCR, which preceded a second-round multiplex PCR. One entry per CDR3 protein, called by TCRdb with MiXCR from the multiplex PCR reads. The sample has about 640,000 distinct CDR3 sequences; about 40% are singletons. CDR1 SNHLY and CDR2 FYNNEI come from the germline V gene. Between the trimmed V and J ends, which lost 6 bases and 1 base, there was a span of 18 bases. The CDR3 consists of 16 residues.

Sequences were obtained from peripheral blood. The receptor comes from an adult man with Graves' ophthalmopathy. The chain recombines TRBV2 with TRBJ2-5, with D possibly matching TRBD1 (6 bases). Here the CDR3 DNA reads TGTGCCAGCAGGAGATCAGGGGTGAATTCCCAAGAGACCCAGTACTTC. It translates to CASRRSGVNSQETQYF.